The clone carrying this T cell receptor beta chain was seen a few times. Its antigen is unidentified. A read error is possible here, since a much larger clone lies one base away. These data originate in a study of breast tumors, draining lymph nodes, adjacent tissues. Notes on the study in general: Most tumor T cells seemingly derive from lymph node, then expand in tumor.

The germline V gene has CDR1 LNHDA and CDR2 SQIVND (reference sequence). The CDR3 is 14 amino acids. Each CDR3 protein is one row after TCRdb ran MiXCR on the multiplex PCR reads. Among 150,000 to 200,000 distinct CDR3 sequences listed, 30% to 35% were seen once. The lymph nodes were axillary draining lymph nodes from breast cancer patients. Sequenced: axillary lymph node tissue. The source is a female donor with breast cancer. Some clones in this sample may be carry-over from other donors' samples. The chain carries TRBV19 and TRBJ2-2; TRBD2 aligns across 9 bases. The CDR3 nucleotides read TGTGCCAGTAGTACTAGCGGGAAGGCCGGGGAGCTGTCTTTT. Its protein is CASSTSGKAGELSF.